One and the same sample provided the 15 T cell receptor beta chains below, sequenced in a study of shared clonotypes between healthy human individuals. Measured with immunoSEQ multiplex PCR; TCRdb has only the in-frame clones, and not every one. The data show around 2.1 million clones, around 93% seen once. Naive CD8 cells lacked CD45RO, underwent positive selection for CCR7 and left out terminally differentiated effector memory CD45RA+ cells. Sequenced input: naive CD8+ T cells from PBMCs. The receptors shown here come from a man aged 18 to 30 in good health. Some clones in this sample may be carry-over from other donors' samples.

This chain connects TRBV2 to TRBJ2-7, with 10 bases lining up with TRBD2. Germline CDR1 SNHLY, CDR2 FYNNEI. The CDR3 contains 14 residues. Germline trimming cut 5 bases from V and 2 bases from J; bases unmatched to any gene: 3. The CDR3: CASSRLAGAYEQYF. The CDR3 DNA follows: TGTGCCAGCAGTAGGCTAGCGGGAGCCTACGAGCAGTACTTC.

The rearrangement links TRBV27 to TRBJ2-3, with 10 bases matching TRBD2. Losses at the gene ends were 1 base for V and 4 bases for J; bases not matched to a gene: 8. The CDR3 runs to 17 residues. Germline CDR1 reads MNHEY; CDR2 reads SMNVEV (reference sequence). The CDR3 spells CASSLLAAGGVADTQYF. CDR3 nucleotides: TGTGCCAGCAGTTTATTGGCAGCGGGAGGGGTTGCAGATACGCAGTATTTT.

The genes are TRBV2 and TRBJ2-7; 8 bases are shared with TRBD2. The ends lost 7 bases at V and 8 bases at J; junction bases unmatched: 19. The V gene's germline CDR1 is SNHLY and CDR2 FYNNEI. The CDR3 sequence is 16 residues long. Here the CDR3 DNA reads TGTGCCAGCACTCCCAGGGCCGGGACTAGAGACAAGAAGCAGTACTTC. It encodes CASTPRAGTRDKKQYF.

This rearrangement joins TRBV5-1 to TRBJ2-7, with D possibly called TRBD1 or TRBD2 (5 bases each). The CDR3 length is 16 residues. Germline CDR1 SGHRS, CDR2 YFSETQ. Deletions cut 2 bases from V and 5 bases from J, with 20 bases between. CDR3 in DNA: TGCGCCAGCAGCTTCAGGGTCGGGCAGGGACCTAACGAGCAGTACTTC. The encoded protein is CASSFRVGQGPNEQYF.

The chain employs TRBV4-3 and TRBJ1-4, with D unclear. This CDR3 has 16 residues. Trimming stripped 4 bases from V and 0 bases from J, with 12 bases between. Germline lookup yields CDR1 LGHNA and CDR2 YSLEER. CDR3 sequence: CASSRTDEATNEKLFF. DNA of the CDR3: TGCGCCAGCAGCCGGACTGATGAGGCAACTAATGAAAAACTGTTTTTT.

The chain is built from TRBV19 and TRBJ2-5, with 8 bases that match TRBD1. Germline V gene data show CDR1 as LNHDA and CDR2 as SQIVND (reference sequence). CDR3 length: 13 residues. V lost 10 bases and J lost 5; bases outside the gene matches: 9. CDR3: CATRAGGRETQYF. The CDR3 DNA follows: TGTGCCACCCGGGCAGGGGGCCGTGAGACCCAGTACTTC.

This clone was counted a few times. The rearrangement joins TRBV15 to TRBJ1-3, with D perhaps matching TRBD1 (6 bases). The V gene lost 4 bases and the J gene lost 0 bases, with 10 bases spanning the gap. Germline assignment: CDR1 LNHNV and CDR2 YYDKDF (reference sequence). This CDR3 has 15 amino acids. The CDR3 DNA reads TGTGCCACCAGCATAGACAGGAACTCTGGAAACACCATATATTTT. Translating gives CATSIDRNSGNTIYF. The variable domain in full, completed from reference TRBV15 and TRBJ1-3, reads DAMVIQNPRYQVTQFGKPVTLSCSQTLNHNVMYWYQQKSSQAPKLLFHYYDKDFNNEADTPDNFQSRRPNTSFCFLDIRSPGLGDTAMYLCATSIDRNSGNTIYFGEGSWLTVV.

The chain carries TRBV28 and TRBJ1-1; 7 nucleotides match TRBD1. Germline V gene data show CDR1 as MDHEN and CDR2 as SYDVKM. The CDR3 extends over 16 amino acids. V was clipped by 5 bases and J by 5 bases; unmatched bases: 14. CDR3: CASSLLPQGVRTEAFF. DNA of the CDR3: TGTGCCAGCAGTCTTCTGCCCCAGGGGGTTAGGACTGAAGCTTTCTTT.

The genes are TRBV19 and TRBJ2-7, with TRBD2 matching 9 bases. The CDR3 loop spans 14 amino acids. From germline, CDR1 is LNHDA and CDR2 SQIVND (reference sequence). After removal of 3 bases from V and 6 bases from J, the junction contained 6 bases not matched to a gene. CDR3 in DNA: TGTGCCAGTAGTATTTCCGGGACTAGCCGCGAGCAGTACTTC. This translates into CASSISGTSREQYF. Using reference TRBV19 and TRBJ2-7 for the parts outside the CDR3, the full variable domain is DGGITQSPKYLFRKEGQNVTLSCEQNLNHDAMYWYRQDPGQGLRLIYYSQIVNDFQKGDIAEGYSVSREKKESFPLTVTSAQKNPTAFYLCASSISGTSREQYFGPGTRLTVT.

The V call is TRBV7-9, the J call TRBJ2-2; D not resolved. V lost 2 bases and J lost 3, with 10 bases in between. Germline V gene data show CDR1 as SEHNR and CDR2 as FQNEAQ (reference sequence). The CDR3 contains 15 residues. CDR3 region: CASSLRQTYTGELFF. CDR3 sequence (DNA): TGTGCCAGCAGCTTACGGCAGACCTACACCGGGGAGCTGTTTTTT. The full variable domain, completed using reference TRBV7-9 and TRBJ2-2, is DTGVSQNPRHKITKRGQNVTFRCDPISEHNRLYWYRQTLGQGPEFLTYFQNEAQLEKSRLLSDRFSAERPKGSFSTLEIQRTEQGDSAMYLCASSLRQTYTGELFFGEGSRLTVL.

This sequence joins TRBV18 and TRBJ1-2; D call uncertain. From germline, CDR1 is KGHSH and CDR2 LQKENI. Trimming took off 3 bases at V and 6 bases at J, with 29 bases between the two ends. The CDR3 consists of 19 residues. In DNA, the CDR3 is TGTGCCAGCTCACCGGAACAGAACCAAGACGGGCCTTTATCCCATGGCTACACCTTC. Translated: CASSPEQNQDGPLSHGYTF.

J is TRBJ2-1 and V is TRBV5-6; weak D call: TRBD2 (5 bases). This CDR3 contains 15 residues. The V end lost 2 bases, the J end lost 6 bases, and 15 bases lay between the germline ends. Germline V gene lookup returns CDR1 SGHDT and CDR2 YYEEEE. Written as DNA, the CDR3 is TGTGCCAGCAGCTTAGGGTATCGGGAAGGCAATGAGCAGTTCTTC. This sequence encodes CASSLGYREGNEQFF. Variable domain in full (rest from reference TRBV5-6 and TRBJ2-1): DAGVTQSPTHLIKTRGQQVTLRCSPKSGHDTVSWYQQALGQGPQFIFQYYEEEERQRGNFPDRFSGHQFPNYSSELNVNALLLGDSALYLCASSLGYREGNEQFFGPGTRLTVL.

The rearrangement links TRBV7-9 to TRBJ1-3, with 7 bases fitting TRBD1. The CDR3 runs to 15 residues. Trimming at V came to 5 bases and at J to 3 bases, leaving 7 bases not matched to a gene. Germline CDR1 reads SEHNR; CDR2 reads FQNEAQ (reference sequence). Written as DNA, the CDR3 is TGTGCCAGCAGCCCCCCGAGGGGGCTTGGAAACACCATATATTTT. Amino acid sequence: CASSPPRGLGNTIYF.

In nucleotides, the CDR3 is TGTGCCAGCAGCTGGACTAGCGGAAGCTCCTACGAGCAGTACTTC. It translates to CASSWTSGSSYEQYF. This rearrangement joins TRBV7-9 to TRBJ2-7; 10 bases align to TRBD2. Losses at the gene ends were 4 bases for V and 0 bases for J; bases not matched to a gene: 3. The CDR3 consists of 15 residues. Germline V gene lookup returns CDR1 SEHNR and CDR2 FQNEAQ (reference sequence).

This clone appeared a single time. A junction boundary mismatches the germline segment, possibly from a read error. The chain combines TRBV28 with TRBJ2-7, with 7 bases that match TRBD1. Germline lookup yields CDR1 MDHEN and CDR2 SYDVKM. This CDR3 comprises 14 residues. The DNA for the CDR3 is TGTGCCAGCGGCGCCGGGACAGAACTCTACGAGCAGTACTTT. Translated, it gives CASGAGTELYEQYF. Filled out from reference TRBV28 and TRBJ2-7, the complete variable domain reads DVKVTQSSRYLVKRTGEKVFLECVQDMDHENMFWYRQDPGLGLRLIYFSYDVKMKEKGDIPEGYSVSREKKERFSLILESASTNQTSMYLCASGAGTELYEQYFGPGTRLTVT.